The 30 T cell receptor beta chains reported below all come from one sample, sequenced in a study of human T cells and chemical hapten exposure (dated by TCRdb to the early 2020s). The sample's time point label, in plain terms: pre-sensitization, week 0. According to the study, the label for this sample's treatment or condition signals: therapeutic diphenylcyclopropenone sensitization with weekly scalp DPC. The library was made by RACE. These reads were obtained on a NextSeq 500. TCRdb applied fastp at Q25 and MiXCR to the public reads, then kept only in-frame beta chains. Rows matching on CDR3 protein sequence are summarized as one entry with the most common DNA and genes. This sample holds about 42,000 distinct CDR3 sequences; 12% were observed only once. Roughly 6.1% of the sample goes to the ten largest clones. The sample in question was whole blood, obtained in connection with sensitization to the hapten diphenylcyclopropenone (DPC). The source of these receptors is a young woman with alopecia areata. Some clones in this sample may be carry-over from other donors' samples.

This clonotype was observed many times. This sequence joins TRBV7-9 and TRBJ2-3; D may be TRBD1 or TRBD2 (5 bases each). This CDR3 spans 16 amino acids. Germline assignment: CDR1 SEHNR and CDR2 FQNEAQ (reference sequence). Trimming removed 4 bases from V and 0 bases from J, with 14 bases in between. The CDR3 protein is CASSSRRRDSTDTQYF. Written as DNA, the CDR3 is TGTGCCAGCAGCTCCCGAAGACGGGACAGCACAGATACGCAGTATTTT. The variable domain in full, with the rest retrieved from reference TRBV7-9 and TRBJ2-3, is DTGVSQNPRHKITKRGQNVTFRCDPISEHNRLYWYRQTLGQGPEFLTYFQNEAQLEKSRLLSDRFSAERPKGSFSTLEIQRTEQGDSAMYLCASSSRRRDSTDTQYFGPGTRLTVL.

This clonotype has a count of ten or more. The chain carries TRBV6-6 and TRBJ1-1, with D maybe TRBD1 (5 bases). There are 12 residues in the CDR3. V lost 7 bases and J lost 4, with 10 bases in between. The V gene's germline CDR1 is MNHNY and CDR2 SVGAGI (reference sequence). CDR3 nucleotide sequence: TGTGCCAGCATGGGGGGGAGCACTGAAGCTTTCTTT. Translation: CASMGGSTEAFF.

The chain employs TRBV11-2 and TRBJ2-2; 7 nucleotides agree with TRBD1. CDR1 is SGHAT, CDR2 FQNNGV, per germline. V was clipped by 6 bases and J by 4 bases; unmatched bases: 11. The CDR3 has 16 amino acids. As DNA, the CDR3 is TGTGCCAGCAGGCAATGGACAGGATTAGTCACCGGGGAGCTGTTTTTT. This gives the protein CASRQWTGLVTGELFF.

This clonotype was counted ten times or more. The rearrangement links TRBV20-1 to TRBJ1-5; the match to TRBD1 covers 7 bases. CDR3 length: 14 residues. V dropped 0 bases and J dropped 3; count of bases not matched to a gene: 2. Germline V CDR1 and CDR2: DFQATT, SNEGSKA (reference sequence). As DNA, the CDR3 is TGCAGTGCTAGAGATGACAGGGACAATCAGCCCCAGCATTTT. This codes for CSARDDRDNQPQHF.

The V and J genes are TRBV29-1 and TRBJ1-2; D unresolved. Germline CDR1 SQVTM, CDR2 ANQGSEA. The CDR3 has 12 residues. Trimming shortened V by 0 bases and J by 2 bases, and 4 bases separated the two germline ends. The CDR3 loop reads CSVEEQNYGYTF. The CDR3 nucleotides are TGCAGCGTTGAAGAACAGAACTATGGCTACACCTTC.

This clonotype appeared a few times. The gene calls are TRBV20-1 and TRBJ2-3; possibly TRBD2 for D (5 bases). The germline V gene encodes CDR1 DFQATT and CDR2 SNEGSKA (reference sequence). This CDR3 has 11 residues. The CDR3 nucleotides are TGCAGGGTCGGGGTCACAGATACGCAGTATTTT. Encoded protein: CRVGVTDTQYF.

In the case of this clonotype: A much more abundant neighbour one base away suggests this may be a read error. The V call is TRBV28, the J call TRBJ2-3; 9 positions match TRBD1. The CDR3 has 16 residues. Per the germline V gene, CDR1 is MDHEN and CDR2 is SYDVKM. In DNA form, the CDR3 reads TGTGTCAGCAGTTTGGATGGGACAGGGAGCACAGATACGCAGTATTTT. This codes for CVSSLDGTGSTDTQYF.

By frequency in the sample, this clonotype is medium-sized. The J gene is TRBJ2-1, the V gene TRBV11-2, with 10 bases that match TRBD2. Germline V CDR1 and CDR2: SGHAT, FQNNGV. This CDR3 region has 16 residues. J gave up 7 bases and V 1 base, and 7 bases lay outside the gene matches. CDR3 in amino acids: CASSLVGTSVGNEQFF. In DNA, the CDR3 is TGTGCCAGCAGCTTAGTAGGGACTAGCGTGGGGAATGAGCAGTTCTTC.

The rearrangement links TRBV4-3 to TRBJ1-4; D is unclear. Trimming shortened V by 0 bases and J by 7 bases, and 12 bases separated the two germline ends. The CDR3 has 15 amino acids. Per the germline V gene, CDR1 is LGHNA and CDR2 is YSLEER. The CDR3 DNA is TGCGCCAGCAGCCAAGATGATACAAGGGCTGAAAAACTGTTTTTT. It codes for CASSQDDTRAEKLFF.

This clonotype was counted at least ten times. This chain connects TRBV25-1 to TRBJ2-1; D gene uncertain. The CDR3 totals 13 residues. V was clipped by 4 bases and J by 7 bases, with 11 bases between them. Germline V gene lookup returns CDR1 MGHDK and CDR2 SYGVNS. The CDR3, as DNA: TGTGCCAGCAGTGGTAGGGTTTTTAATGAGCAGTTCTTC. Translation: CASSGRVFNEQFF. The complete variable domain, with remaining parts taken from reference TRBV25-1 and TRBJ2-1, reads EADIYQTPRYLVIGTGKKITLECSQTMGHDKMYWYQQDPGMELHLIHYSYGVNSTEKGDLSSESTVSRIRTEHFPLTLESARPSHTSQYLCASSGRVFNEQFFGPGTRLTVL.

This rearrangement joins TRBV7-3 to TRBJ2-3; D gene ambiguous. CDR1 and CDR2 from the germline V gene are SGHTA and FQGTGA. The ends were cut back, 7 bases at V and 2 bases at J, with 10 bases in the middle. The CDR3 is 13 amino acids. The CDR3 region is CASTPGPTDTQYF. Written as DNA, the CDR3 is TGTGCCAGCACCCCAGGTCCCACAGATACGCAGTATTTT.

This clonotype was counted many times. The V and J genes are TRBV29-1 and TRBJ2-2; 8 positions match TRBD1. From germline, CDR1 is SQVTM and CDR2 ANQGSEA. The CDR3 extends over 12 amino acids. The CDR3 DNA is TGCACCGTACAGGGGGACACCGGGGAGCTGTTTTTT. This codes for CTVQGDTGELFF.

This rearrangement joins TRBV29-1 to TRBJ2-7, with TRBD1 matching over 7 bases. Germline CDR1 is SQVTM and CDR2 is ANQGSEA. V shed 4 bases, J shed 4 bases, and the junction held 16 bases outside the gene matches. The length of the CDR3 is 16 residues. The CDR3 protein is CSVAGFPGQLGYEQYF. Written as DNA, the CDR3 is TGCAGCGTTGCGGGTTTTCCGGGACAGTTGGGGTACGAGCAGTACTTC.

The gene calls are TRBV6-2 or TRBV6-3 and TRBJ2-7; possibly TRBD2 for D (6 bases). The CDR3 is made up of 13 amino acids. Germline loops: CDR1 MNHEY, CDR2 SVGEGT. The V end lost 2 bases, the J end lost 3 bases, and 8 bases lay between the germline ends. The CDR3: CASSYPGLYEQYF. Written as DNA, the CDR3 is TGTGCCAGCAGTTACCCGGGACTCTACGAGCAGTACTTC.

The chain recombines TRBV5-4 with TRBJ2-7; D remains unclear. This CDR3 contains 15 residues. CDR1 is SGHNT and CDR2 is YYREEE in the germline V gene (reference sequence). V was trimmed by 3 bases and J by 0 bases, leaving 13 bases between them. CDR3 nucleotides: TGTGCCAGCAGCTCCTCCCGAAGGAGCTCCTACGAGCAGTACTTC. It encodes CASSSSRRSSYEQYF.

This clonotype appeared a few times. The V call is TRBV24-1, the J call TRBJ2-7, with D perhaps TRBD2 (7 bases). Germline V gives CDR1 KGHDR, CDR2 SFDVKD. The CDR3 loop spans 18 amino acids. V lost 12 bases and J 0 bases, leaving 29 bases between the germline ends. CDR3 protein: CAPGGLRASRGNSYEQYF. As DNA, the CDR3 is TGTGCCCCGGGGGGCCTCAGGGCTTCTCGAGGGAACTCCTACGAGCAGTACTTC.

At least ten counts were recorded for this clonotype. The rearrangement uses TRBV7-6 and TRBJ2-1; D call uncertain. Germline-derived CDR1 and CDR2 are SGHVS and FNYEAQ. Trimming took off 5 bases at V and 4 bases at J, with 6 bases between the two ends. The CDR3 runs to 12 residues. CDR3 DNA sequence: TGTGCCAGCAGCCCCTGGTACAATGAGCAGTTCTTC. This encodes CASSPWYNEQFF.

The CDR3 nucleotides are TGTGCCATCAGGAAGGGAGCGGGAGGGCCTATGGACATTCAGTACTTC. This encodes CAIRKGAGGPMDIQYF. The rearrangement links TRBV10-3 to TRBJ2-4; 10 bases map to TRBD2. This CDR3 region has 16 residues. CDR1 is ENHRY, CDR2 SYGVKD, per germline. With 6 bases clipped from V and 8 bases from J, the junction kept 13 bases outside the gene matches.

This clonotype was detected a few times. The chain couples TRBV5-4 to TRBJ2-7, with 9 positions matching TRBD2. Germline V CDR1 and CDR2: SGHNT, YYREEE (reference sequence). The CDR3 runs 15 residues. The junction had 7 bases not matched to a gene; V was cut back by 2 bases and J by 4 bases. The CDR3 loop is CASSFGGRAEYEQYF. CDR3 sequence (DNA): TGTGCCAGCAGCTTCGGCGGGAGGGCCGAGTACGAGCAGTACTTC. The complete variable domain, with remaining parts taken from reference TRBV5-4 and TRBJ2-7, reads ETGVTQSPTHLIKTRGQQVTLRCSSQSGHNTVSWYQQALGQGPQFIFQYYREEENGRGNFPPRFSGLQFPNYSSELNVNALELDDSALYLCASSFGGRAEYEQYFGPGTRLTVT.

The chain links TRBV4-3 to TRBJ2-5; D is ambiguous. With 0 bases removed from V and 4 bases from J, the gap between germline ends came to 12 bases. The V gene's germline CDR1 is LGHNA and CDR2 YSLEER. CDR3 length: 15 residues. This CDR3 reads CASSQDPASRETQYF. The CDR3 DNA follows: TGCGCCAGCAGCCAAGATCCGGCTAGTCGAGAGACCCAGTACTTC.

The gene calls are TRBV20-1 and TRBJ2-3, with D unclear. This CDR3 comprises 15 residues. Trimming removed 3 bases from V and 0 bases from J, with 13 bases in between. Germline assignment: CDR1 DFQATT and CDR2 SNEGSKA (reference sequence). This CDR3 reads CSASLSSTSTDTQYF. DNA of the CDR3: TGCAGTGCTAGTCTGTCCAGTACTAGCACAGATACGCAGTATTTT.

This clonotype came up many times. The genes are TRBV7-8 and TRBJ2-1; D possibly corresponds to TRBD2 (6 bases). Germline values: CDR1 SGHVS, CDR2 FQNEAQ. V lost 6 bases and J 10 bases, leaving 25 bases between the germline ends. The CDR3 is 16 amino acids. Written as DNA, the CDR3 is TGTGCCAGCAGTCCACGCACCGGGACTCCTTCCTGGGAGCAGTTCTTC. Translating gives CASSPRTGTPSWEQFF.

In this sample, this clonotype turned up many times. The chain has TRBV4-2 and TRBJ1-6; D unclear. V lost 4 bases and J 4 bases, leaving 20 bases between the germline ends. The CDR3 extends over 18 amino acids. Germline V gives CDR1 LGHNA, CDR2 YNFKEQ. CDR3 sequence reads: CASSPTVLGWEYNSPLHF. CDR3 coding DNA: TGTGCCAGCAGCCCAACGGTTCTGGGATGGGAATATAATTCACCCCTCCACTTT.

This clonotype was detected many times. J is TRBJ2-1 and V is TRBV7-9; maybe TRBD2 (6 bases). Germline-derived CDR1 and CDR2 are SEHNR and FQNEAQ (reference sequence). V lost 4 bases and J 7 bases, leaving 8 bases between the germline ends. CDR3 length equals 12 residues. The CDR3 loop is CASSWSGNEQFF. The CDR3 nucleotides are TGTGCCAGCAGCTGGAGCGGGAATGAGCAGTTCTTC.

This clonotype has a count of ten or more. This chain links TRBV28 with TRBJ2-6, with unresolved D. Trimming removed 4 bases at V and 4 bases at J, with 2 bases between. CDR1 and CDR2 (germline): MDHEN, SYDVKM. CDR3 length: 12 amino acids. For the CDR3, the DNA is TGTGCCAGCAGTTCCGGGGCCAACGTCCTGACTTTC. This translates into CASSSGANVLTF.

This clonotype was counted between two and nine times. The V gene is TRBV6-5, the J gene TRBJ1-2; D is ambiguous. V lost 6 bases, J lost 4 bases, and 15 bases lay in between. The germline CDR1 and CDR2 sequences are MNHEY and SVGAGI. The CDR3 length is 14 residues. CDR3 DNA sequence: TGTGCCAGCAGCACTGAGCCTAGGGCCTATGGCTACACCTTC. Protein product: CASSTEPRAYGYTF.

The CDR3 region has the DNA TGTGCCAGCAGTTTACAGACAGGGGCCCCCTACGAGCAGTACTTC. As protein: CASSLQTGAPYEQYF. The chain carries TRBV27 and TRBJ2-7, with 8 positions matching TRBD1. The CDR3 contains 15 residues. Germline V gene lookup returns CDR1 MNHEY and CDR2 SMNVEV (reference sequence). The ends lost 2 bases at V and 2 bases at J; junction bases unmatched: 5.

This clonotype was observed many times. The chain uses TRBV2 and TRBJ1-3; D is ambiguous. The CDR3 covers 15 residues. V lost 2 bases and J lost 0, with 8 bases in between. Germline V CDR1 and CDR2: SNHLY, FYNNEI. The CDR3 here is CASSETMYSGNTIYF. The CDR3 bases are TGTGCCAGCAGTGAAACGATGTACTCTGGAAACACCATATATTTT. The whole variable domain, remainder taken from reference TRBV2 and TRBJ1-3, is EPEVTQTPSHQVTQMGQEVILRCVPISNHLYFYWYRQILGQKVEFLVSFYNNEISEKSEIFDDQFSVERPDGSNFTLKIRSTKLEDSAMYFCASSETMYSGNTIYFGEGSWLTVV.

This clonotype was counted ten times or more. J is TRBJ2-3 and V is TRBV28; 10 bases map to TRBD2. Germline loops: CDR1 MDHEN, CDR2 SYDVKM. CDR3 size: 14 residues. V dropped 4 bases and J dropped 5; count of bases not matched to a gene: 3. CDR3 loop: CASSSRTSGDTQYF. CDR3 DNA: TGTGCCAGCAGTTCCAGGACTAGCGGAGATACGCAGTATTTT.

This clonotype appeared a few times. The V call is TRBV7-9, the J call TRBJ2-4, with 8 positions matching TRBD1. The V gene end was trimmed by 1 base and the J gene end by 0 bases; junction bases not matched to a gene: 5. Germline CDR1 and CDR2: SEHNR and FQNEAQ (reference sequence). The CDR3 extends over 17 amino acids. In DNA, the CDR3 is TGTGCCAGCAGCTTAGTAGGACAGGGAATAGCCAAAAACATTCAGTACTTC. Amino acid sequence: CASSLVGQGIAKNIQYF. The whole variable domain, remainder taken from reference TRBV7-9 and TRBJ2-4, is DTGVSQNPRHKITKRGQNVTFRCDPISEHNRLYWYRQTLGQGPEFLTYFQNEAQLEKSRLLSDRFSAERPKGSFSTLEIQRTEQGDSAMYLCASSLVGQGIAKNIQYFGAGTRLSVL.